This T cell receptor beta chain stems from a study of shared clonotypes between healthy human individuals. Regarding the study as a whole: Naive subsets usually exceeded memory subsets in estimated richness. Clonotype sharing among donors was expected to depend on sequencing depth.

Turning to this clone: Its antigen remains unidentified. Other DNA sequences from this sample encode an identical CDR3 as well.

The study enrolled healthy HIV-negative adults without recent acute infections or vaccinations as donors. The study ran the assay at deep level. The assay was immunoSEQ multiplex PCR, and TCRdb's table has in-frame clones only and misses some. The table includes fewer than 100,000 clones, roughly two thirds detected once. The receptor was isolated from a man aged 25 to 45 in good health. Source material: memory CD8+ T cells sorted from blood. Subset defined: CD45RO+ cells pooled with CCR7-negative TemRA cells.

This CDR3 reads CASSPGQASSYEQYF. The DNA of the CDR3 is TGTGCCAGCAGTCCCGGACAGGCAAGCTCCTACGAGCAGTACTTC. The V call is TRBV27, the J call TRBJ2-7; 7 bases match TRBD1. CDR1 and CDR2 from the germline V gene are MNHEY and SMNVEV (reference sequence). Trimming removed 5 bases from V and 0 bases from J; junction bases left unmatched: 7. The CDR3 is 15 residues long.